Following are 12 T cell receptor beta chains from one sample sequenced in a study of T cells in Graves' hyperthyroidism and ophthalmopathy. Amplified TCR beta CDR3 regions derived from RNA transcripts. In the first-round RT-PCR of the TCR CDR3, the HTBI primer set was used. Via MiXCR, TCRdb re-called the multiplex PCR reads, giving one row per CDR3 protein. The table shows about half a million distinct CDR3 sequences, with 22% occurring only once. Sequenced sample: blood. The receptors were gathered from a woman aged 70-85 years with Graves' ophthalmopathy.

V usage is TRBV3-1 and J usage is TRBJ1-1; TRBD1 matches 9 bases. Losses at the gene ends were 1 base for V and 4 bases for J; bases not matched to a gene: 10. This CDR3 contains 17 residues. Germline assignment: CDR1 LGHDT and CDR2 YNNKEL (reference sequence). Here the CDR3 reads CASSQVPGQGTSTEAFF. CDR3 DNA: TGTGCCAGCAGCCAAGTTCCGGGACAGGGCACGAGCACTGAAGCTTTCTTT. Drawing the rest from reference TRBV3-1 and TRBJ1-1, the complete variable domain is DTAVSQTPKYLVTQMGNDKSIKCEQNLGHDTMYWYKQDSKKFLKIMFSYNNKELIINETVPNRFSPKSPDKAHLNLHINSLELGDSAVYFCASSQVPGQGTSTEAFFGQGTRLTVV.

This clonotype appeared many times. The chain joins TRBV10-3 to TRBJ1-1; the match to TRBD1 covers 7 bases. CDR1 is ENHRY, CDR2 SYGVKD, per germline. The CDR3 extends over 14 amino acids. V dropped 6 bases and J dropped 4; count of bases not matched to a gene: 8. Written as DNA, the CDR3 is TGTGCCATCAGGGCGACAGGGACCGGCACTGAAGCTTTCTTT. Translation gives CAIRATGTGTEAFF.

The chain links TRBV5-1 to TRBJ2-1, with a possible D match to TRBD2 (6 bases). Trimming shortened V by 1 base and J by 8 bases, and 13 bases separated the two germline ends. The CDR3 is 14 residues long. Germline lookup yields CDR1 SGHRS and CDR2 YFSETQ. The CDR3 loop reads CASSLSGEGYEQFF. The CDR3 bases are TGCGCCAGCAGCTTGTCGGGGGAAGGATATGAGCAGTTCTTC. Looking up the rest from reference TRBV5-1 and TRBJ2-1 gives the full variable domain: KAGVTQTPRYLIKTRGQQVTLSCSPISGHRSVSWYQQTPGQGLQFLFEYFSETQRNKGNFPGRFSGRQFSNSRSEMNVSTLELGDSALYLCASSLSGEGYEQFFGPGTRLTVL.

Points on this clonotype: A single base separates this from a much larger clone, so it may be a read error. The chain couples TRBV6-1 to TRBJ2-1; D ambiguous. Germline CDR1 reads MNHNS; CDR2 reads SASEGT. The CDR3 consists of 14 residues. V was pared by 3 bases and J by 5 bases, with 11 bases between. CDR3 sequence: CASSDGTIHNEQFF. The CDR3 nucleotides read TGTGCCAGCAGTGATGGTACTATCCACAATGAGCAGTTCTTC.

The rearrangement links TRBV30 to TRBJ2-6, with 10 bases lining up with TRBD1. CDR3 size: 16 residues. Trimming took 4 bases from V and 0 from J; bases not matched to a gene: 3. CDR1 is GTSNPN, CDR2 SVGIG, per germline (reference sequence). The CDR3 sequence is CAWTRDRGSGANVLTF. CDR3 bases: TGTGCCTGGACCCGGGACAGGGGCTCTGGGGCCAACGTCCTGACTTTC.

This chain links TRBV7-8 with TRBJ1-2; TRBD1 aligns across 8 bases. The CDR3 sequence is 16 residues long. The germline CDR1 and CDR2 sequences are SGHVS and FQNEAQ. Losses at the gene ends were 5 bases for V and 6 bases for J; bases not matched to a gene: 14. CDR3 sequence (DNA): TGTGCCAGCAGCCGGTTAGTCAGGGGGCGCAAGGATGGCTACACCTTC. Translated: CASSRLVRGRKDGYTF. The complete variable domain, with remaining parts taken from reference TRBV7-8 and TRBJ1-2, reads GAGVSQSPRYKVAKRGQDVALRCDPISGHVSLFWYQQALGQGPEFLTYFQNEAQLDKSGLPSDRFFAERPEGSVSTLKIQRTQQEDSAVYLCASSRLVRGRKDGYTFGSGTRLTVV.

The genes are TRBV4-3 and TRBJ2-2, with TRBD2 identical over 7 bases. This CDR3 is 18 amino acids long. The V segment lost 0 bases and the J segment 5 bases; nucleotides outside the gene matches: 12. In germline, CDR1 is LGHNA, CDR2 YSLEER. The CDR3 protein is CASSQDFRASGRTGELFF. The CDR3 nucleotides are TGCGCCAGCAGCCAAGATTTTCGTGCTAGCGGTAGGACCGGGGAGCTGTTTTTT.

As concerns this clonotype: Germline is not matched at one junction end, which may reflect a read error. The chain couples TRBV11-2 to TRBJ2-3; D possibly uses TRBD1 or TRBD2 (5 bases each). CDR1 and CDR2 from the germline V gene are SGHAT and FQNNGV. CDR3 length equals 15 residues. The CDR3 nucleotides are TGTGCCAGCGGCTTAGGTCCAGGGAGCTTAGATACGCAGTATTTT. Translation: CASGLGPGSLDTQYF.

The rearrangement links TRBV15 to TRBJ2-1, with D uncertain. The CDR3 is 15 residues long. The V and J ends lost 1 base and 4 bases respectively, with 11 bases between them. Germline V gene lookup returns CDR1 LNHNV and CDR2 YYDKDF (reference sequence). CDR3 DNA: TGTGCCACCAGCAGAGTTGGCGGCGGTTACAATGAGCAGTTCTTC. This encodes CATSRVGGGYNEQFF.

V usage is TRBV7-2 and J usage is TRBJ2-7; 12 bases align to TRBD2. CDR1 and CDR2 from the germline V gene are SGHTA and FQGNSA. V lost 4 bases, J lost 4 bases, and 20 bases stayed unmatched. The CDR3 is 20 amino acids. For the CDR3, the DNA is TGTGCCAGCAGCTCAGCCGCGCGCGGACTAGCGGGAACTCACCCTTACGAGCAGTACTTC. It yields the protein CASSSAARGLAGTHPYEQYF.

V gene TRBV11-2 combines with J gene TRBJ2-2; 7 bases agree with TRBD1. The CDR3 spans 17 residues. Germline CDR1 SGHAT, CDR2 FQNNGV. Trimming at V came to 2 bases and at J to 5 bases, leaving 11 bases not matched to a gene. The CDR3 DNA is TGTGCCAGCAGCTTAAGGAGTAGGGGGCGCGGGACCGGGGAGCTGTTTTTT. This sequence encodes CASSLRSRGRGTGELFF.

This clonotype came up a few times. The chain is built from TRBV27 and TRBJ2-3; 7 positions agree with TRBD2. The V gene's germline CDR1 is MNHEY and CDR2 SMNVEV (reference sequence). The CDR3 length is 17 residues. Trimming took 8 bases from V and 3 from J; bases not matched to a gene: 17. As DNA, the CDR3 is TGTGCCAGCCGCCCTTTTGGGGCGGGAGTTGGTACAGATACGCAGTATTTT. Its translation is CASRPFGAGVGTDTQYF.